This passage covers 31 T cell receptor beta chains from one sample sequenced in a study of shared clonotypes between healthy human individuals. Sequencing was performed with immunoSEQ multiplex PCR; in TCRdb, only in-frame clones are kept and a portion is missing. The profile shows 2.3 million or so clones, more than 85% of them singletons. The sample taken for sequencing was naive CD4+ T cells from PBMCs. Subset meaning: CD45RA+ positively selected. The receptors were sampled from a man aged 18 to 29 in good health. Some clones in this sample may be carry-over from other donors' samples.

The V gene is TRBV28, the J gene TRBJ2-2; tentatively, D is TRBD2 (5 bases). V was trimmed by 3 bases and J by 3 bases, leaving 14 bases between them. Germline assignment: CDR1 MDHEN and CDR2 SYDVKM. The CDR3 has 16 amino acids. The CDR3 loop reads CASSFHGLRDTGELFF. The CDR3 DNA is TGTGCCAGCAGTTTCCACGGACTGAGGGACACCGGGGAGCTGTTTTTT.

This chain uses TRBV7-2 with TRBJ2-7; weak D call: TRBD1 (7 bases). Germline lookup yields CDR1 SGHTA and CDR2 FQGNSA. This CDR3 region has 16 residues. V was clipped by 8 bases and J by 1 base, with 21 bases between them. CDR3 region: CASSRQGGIGSYEQYF. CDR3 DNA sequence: TGTGCCAGCTCGAGACAGGGCGGGATAGGGTCCTACGAGCAGTACTTC.

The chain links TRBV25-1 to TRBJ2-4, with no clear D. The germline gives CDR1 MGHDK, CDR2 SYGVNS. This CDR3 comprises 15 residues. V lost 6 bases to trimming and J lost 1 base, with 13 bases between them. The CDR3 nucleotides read TGTGCCAGCAGGCCCGAATCCCACGCCAAAAACATTCAGTACTTC. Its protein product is CASRPESHAKNIQYF.

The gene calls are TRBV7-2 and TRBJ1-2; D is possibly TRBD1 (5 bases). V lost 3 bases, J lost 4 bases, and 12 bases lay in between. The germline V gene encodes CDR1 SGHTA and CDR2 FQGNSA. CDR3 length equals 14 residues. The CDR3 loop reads CASSFPDSSYGYTF. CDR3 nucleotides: TGTGCCAGCAGCTTTCCTGACAGCTCCTATGGCTACACCTTC. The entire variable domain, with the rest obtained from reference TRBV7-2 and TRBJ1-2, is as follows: GAGVSQSPSNKVTEKGKDVELRCDPISGHTALYWYRQSLGQGLEFLIYFQGNSAPDKSGLPSDRFSAERTGGSVSTLTIQRTQQEDSAVYLCASSFPDSSYGYTFGSGTRLTVV.

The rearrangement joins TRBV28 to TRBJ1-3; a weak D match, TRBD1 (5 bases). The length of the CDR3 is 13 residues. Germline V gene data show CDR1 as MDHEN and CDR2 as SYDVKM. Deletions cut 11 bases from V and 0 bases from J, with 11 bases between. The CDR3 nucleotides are TGTGCCGGCCGGGGCGCCTCTGGAAACACCATATATTTT. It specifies CAGRGASGNTIYF.

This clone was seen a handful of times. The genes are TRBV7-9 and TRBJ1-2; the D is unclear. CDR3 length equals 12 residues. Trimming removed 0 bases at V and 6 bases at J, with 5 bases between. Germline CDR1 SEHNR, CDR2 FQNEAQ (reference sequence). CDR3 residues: CASSLARHGYTF. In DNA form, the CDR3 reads TGTGCCAGCAGCTTAGCTAGGCATGGCTACACCTTC.

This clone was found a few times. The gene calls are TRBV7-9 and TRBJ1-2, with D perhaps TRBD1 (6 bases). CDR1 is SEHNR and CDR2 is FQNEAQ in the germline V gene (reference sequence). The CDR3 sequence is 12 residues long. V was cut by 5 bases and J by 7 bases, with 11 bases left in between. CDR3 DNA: TGTGCCAGCAGCCTCTGGACAGCTGGCTACACCTTC. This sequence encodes CASSLWTAGYTF.

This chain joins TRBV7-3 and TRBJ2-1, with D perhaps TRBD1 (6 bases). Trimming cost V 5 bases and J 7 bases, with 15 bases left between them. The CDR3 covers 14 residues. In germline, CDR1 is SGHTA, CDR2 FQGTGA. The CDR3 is CASSKTSQGNEQFF. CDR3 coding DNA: TGTGCCAGCAGCAAAACATCGCAGGGGAATGAGCAGTTCTTC.

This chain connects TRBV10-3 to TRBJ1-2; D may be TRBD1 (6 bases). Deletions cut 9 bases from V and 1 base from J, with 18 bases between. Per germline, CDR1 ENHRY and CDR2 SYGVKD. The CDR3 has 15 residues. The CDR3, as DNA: TGTGCCATTCAAGATTACAGGGTGTATAACTATGGCTACACCTTC. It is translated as CAIQDYRVYNYGYTF.

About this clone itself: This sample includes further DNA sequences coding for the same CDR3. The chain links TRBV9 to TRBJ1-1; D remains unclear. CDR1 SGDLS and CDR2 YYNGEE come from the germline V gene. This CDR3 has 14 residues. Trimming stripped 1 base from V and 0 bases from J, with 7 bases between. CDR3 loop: CASSVSGMNTEAFF. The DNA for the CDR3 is TGTGCCAGCAGCGTATCAGGTATGAACACTGAAGCTTTCTTT.

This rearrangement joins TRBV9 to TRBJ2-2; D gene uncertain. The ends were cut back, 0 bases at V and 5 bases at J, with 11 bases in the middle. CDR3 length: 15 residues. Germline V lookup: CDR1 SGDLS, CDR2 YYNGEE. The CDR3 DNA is TGTGCCAGCAGCGTAGCCAGACTTTCGACCGGGGAGCTGTTTTTT. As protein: CASSVARLSTGELFF.

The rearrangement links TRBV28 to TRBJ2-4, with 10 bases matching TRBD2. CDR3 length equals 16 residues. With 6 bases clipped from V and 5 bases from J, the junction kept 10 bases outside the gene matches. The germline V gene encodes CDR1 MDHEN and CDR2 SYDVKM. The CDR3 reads CASRPSSGGGENIQYF. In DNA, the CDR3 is TGTGCCAGCAGGCCCTCTAGCGGGGGAGGGGAAAACATTCAGTACTTC.

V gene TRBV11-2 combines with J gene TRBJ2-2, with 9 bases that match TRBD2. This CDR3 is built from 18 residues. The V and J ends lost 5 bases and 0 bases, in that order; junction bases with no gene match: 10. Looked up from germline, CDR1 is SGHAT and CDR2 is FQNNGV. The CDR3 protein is CASSPFWRGGPNTGELFF. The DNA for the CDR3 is TGTGCCAGCAGCCCCTTCTGGCGGGGGGGTCCGAACACCGGGGAGCTGTTTTTT.

CDR3 region: CASSSVAGTASSYEQYF. CDR3 DNA: TGCGCCAGCAGCTCAGTGGCCGGGACAGCGAGCTCCTACGAGCAGTACTTC. This chain connects TRBV5-1 to TRBJ2-7; 7 nucleotides line up with TRBD1. Germline V gene sequence: CDR1 SGHRS, CDR2 YFSETQ. V was clipped by 3 bases and J by 0 bases; unmatched bases: 12. This CDR3 has 17 amino acids. Variable domain in full (rest from reference TRBV5-1 and TRBJ2-7): KAGVTQTPRYLIKTRGQQVTLSCSPISGHRSVSWYQQTPGQGLQFLFEYFSETQRNKGNFPGRFSGRQFSNSRSEMNVSTLELGDSALYLCASSSVAGTASSYEQYFGPGTRLTVT.

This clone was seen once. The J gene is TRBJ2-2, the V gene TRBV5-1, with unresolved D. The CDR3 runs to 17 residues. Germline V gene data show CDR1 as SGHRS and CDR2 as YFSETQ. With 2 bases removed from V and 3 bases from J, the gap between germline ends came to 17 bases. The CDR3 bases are TGCGCCAGCAGCTTAACCCGGCCAGTAGAGGACACCGGGGAGCTGTTTTTT. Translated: CASSLTRPVEDTGELFF.

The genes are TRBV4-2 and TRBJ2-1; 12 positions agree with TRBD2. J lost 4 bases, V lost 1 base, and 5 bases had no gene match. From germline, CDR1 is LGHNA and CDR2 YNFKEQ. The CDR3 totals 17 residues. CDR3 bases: TGTGCCAGCAGCCAAGGAGGACTAGCGGGAACTTACAATGAGCAGTTCTTC. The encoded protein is CASSQGGLAGTYNEQFF.

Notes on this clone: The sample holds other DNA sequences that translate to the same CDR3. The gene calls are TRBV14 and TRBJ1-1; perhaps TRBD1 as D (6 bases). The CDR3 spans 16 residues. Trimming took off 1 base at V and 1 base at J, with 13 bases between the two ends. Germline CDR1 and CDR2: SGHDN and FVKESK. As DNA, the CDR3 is TGTGCCAGCAGCCAAGGGTTCACAGGGAGGAACACTGAAGCTTTCTTT. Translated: CASSQGFTGRNTEAFF.

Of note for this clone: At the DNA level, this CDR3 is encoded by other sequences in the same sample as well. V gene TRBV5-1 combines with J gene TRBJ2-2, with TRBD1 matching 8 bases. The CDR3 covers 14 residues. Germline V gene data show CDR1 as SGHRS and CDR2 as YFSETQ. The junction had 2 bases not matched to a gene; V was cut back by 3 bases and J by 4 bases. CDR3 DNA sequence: TGCGCCAGCAGCTCGGACAGGGCCACCGGGGAGCTGTTTTTT. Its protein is CASSSDRATGELFF.

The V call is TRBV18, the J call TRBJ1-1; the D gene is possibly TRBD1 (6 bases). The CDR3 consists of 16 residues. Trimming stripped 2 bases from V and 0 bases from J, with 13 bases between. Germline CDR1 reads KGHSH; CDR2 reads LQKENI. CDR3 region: CASSPEGPGVNTEAFF. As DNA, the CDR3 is TGTGCCAGCTCACCAGAAGGGCCAGGGGTGAACACTGAAGCTTTCTTT.

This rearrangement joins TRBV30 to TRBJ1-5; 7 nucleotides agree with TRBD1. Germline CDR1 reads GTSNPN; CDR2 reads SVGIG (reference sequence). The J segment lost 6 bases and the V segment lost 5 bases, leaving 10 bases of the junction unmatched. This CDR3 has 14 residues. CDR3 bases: TGTGCCTGGGGAAGTAGGGGGCTGGCTCAGCCCCAGCATTTT. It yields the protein CAWGSRGLAQPQHF.

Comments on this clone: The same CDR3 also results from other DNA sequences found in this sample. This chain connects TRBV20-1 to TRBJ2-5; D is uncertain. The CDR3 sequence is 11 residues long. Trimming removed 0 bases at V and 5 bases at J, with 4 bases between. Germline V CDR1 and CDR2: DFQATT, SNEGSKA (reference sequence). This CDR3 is CSAREWETQYF. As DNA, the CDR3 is TGCAGTGCTAGAGAATGGGAGACCCAGTACTTC.

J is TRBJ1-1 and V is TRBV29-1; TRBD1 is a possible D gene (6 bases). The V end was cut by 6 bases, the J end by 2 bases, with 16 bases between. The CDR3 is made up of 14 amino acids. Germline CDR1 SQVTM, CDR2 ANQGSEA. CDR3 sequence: CSVSPGTTNTEAFF. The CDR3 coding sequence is TGCAGCGTGAGCCCCGGGACAACAAACACTGAAGCTTTCTTT.

CDR3 residues: CASSSQSEAFF. In DNA, the CDR3 is TGTGCCAGCAGCTCCCAATCTGAAGCTTTCTTT. This chain uses TRBV7-9 with TRBJ1-1; D is unresolved. The CDR3 sequence is 11 residues long. Trimming took off 4 bases at V and 6 bases at J, with 6 bases between the two ends. CDR1 and CDR2 (germline): SEHNR, FQNEAQ (reference sequence). Full variable domain (outside the CDR3, taken from reference TRBV7-9 and TRBJ1-1): DTGVSQNPRHKITKRGQNVTFRCDPISEHNRLYWYRQTLGQGPEFLTYFQNEAQLEKSRLLSDRFSAERPKGSFSTLEIQRTEQGDSAMYLCASSSQSEAFFGQGTRLTVV.

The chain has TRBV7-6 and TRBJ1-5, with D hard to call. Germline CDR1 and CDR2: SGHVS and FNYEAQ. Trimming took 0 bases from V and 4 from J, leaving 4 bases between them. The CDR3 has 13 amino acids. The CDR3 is CASSLARNQPQHF. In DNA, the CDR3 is TGTGCCAGCAGCTTAGCCAGGAATCAGCCCCAGCATTTT.

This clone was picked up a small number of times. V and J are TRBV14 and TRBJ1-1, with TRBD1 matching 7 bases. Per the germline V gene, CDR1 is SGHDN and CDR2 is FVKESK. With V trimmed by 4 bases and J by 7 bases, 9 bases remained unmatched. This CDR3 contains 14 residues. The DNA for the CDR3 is TGTGCCAGCAGCCCCTACGACAGGGACCTTGAAGCTTTCTTT. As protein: CASSPYDRDLEAFF.

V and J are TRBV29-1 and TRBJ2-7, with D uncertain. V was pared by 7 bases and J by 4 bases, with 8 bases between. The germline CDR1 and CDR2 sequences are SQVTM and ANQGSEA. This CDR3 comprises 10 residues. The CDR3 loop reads CSGLGYEQYF. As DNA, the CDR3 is TGCAGCGGACTCGGTTACGAGCAGTACTTC.

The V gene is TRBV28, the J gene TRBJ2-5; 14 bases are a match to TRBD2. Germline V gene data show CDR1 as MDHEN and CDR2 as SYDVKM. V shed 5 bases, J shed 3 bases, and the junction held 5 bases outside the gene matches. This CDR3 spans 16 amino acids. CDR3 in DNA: TGTGCCAGCAGTCCGGAGGGACTAGCGGGAGAAGAGACCCAGTACTTC. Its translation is CASSPEGLAGEETQYF.

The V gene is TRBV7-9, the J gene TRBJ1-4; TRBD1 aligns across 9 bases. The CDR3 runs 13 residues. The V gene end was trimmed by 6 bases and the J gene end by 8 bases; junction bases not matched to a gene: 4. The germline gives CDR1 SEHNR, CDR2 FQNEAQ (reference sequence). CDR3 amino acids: CASRPGTGEKLFF. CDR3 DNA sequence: TGTGCCAGCAGGCCGGGGACAGGGGAAAAACTGTTTTTT.

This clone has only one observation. CDR3 protein: CASSPDRVGNEQFF. The CDR3 DNA sequence: TGCGCCAGCAGCCCCGACAGGGTGGGCAATGAGCAGTTCTTC. The V call is TRBV5-1, the J call TRBJ2-1; TRBD1 agrees at 7 bases. The CDR3 is 14 amino acids. Germline CDR1 SGHRS, CDR2 YFSETQ. V lost 4 bases to trimming and J lost 6 bases; unmatched junction nucleotides: 7.

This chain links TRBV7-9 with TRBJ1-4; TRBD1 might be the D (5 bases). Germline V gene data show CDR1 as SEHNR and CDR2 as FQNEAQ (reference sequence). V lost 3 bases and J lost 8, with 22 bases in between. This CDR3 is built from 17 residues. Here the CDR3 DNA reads TGTGCCAGCAGCTTGGGGGTAGGGGCAGGCGCGTCGGAAAAACTGTTTTTT. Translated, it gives CASSLGVGAGASEKLFF.

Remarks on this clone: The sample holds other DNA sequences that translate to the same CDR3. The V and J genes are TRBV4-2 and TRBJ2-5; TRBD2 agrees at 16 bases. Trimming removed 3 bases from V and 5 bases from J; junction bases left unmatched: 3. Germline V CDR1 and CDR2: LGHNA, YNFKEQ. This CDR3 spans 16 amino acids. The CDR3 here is CASSQGLAGGLETQYF. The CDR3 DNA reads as TGTGCCAGCAGCCAGGGACTAGCGGGAGGGTTGGAGACCCAGTACTTC.